These 22 T cell receptor beta chains were sequenced from one sample in a study of shared clonotypes between healthy human individuals. Here immunoSEQ multiplex PCR was the method, and the copy in TCRdb shows in-frame clones only, minus some. The sample shows hundreds of thousands of clones, 92% of them seen only once. The naive CD8 population came from CD45RO-negative cells selected for CCR7, without terminally differentiated effector memory CD45RA+ cells. Sequencing was carried out using naive CD8+ T cells sorted from blood. The receptors shown here come from a young man in good health.

This chain links TRBV29-1 with TRBJ2-1; D may be TRBD2 (6 bases). Germline V gene sequence: CDR1 SQVTM, CDR2 ANQGSEA. The CDR3 runs 17 residues. Between the trimmed V and J ends, which lost 2 bases and 3 bases, there was a span of 20 bases. The CDR3 sequence: CSVEMLGDSRIYNEQFF. The CDR3 nucleotides are TGCAGCGTTGAAATGTTGGGGGACTCGCGGATCTACAATGAGCAGTTCTTC.

This chain joins TRBV5-4 and TRBJ2-7; D perhaps matches TRBD1 (6 bases). Deletions cut 5 bases from V and 5 bases from J, with 14 bases between. CDR3 length: 13 residues. CDR1 and CDR2 (germline): SGHNT, YYREEE (reference sequence). The CDR3 spells CASSPDSRNEQYF. The CDR3, as DNA: TGTGCCAGCAGTCCGGACAGCCGGAACGAGCAGTACTTC.

V gene TRBV5-1 combines with J gene TRBJ2-1, with TRBD1 matching over 7 bases. The germline V gene has CDR1 SGHRS and CDR2 YFSETQ. The CDR3 is 16 amino acids. V gave up 4 bases and J gave up 5 bases; unmatched junction bases: 12. The CDR3 is CASSPRRQGIDNEQFF. In DNA form, the CDR3 reads TGCGCCAGCAGCCCTAGGAGACAGGGCATCGACAATGAGCAGTTCTTC.

The chain joins TRBV7-9 to TRBJ2-1, with 10 nucleotides matching TRBD2. The CDR3 is 17 residues long. Looked up from germline, CDR1 is SEHNR and CDR2 is FQNEAQ (reference sequence). Germline trimming cut 0 bases from V and 7 bases from J; bases unmatched to any gene: 9. CDR3 region: CASSLAITSGTRNEQFF. The CDR3 nucleotides are TGTGCCAGCAGCTTAGCCATTACTAGCGGGACAAGAAATGAGCAGTTCTTC.

V and J are TRBV19 and TRBJ1-5; D gene uncertain. This CDR3 comprises 15 residues. CDR1 is LNHDA and CDR2 is SQIVND in the germline V gene (reference sequence). The ends were cut back, 1 base at V and 5 bases at J, with 12 bases in the middle. CDR3 nucleotide sequence: TGTGCCAGTAGTATAGTTCCACAGATTTATCAGCCCCAGCATTTT. Translating gives CASSIVPQIYQPQHF.

This chain connects TRBV5-1 to TRBJ2-1; D gene ambiguous. Germline V gene data show CDR1 as SGHRS and CDR2 as YFSETQ. The CDR3 length is 15 residues. V gave up 0 bases and J gave up 5 bases, with 12 bases separating them. CDR3 amino acids: CASSLGERGNNEQFF. Here the CDR3 DNA reads TGCGCCAGCAGCTTGGGCGAGAGAGGTAACAATGAGCAGTTCTTC.

This clone was observed a handful of times. The chain combines TRBV4-2 with TRBJ1-4; D perhaps matches TRBD1 (5 bases). The CDR3 loop spans 14 amino acids. Germline V gene data show CDR1 as LGHNA and CDR2 as YNFKEQ. The germline V and J ends were trimmed by 4 bases and 5 bases, with 11 bases remaining between them. CDR3 amino acids: CASSRGTENEKLFF. Written as DNA, the CDR3 is TGTGCCAGCAGCCGAGGGACGGAGAATGAAAAACTGTTTTTT.

This clone was observed once. The chain has TRBV6-5 and TRBJ1-2; D is uncertain. V was cut by 5 bases and J by 3 bases, with 16 bases left in between. CDR3 length equals 15 residues. The germline gives CDR1 MNHEY, CDR2 SVGAGI. The CDR3 sequence: CASSPARPLDYGYTF. CDR3 bases: TGTGCCAGCAGTCCTGCACGGCCGCTGGACTATGGCTACACCTTC.

The J gene is TRBJ2-7, the V gene TRBV7-6; 8 bases agree with TRBD2. The CDR3 covers 16 residues. The germline gives CDR1 SGHVS, CDR2 FNYEAQ. The ends lost 1 base at V and 3 bases at J; junction bases unmatched: 8. CDR3 bases: TGTGCCAGCAGCTTAGGTCGTCTAGCGGGCGTCTACGAGCAGTACTTC. This codes for CASSLGRLAGVYEQYF.

This chain connects TRBV7-9 to TRBJ2-7, with D perhaps matching TRBD1 (6 bases). From germline, CDR1 is SEHNR and CDR2 FQNEAQ (reference sequence). Trimming stripped 9 bases from V and 0 bases from J, with 12 bases between. The CDR3 spans 13 residues. The DNA of the CDR3 is TGTGCCAGTAGGACAGAGAGCTCCTACGAGCAGTACTTC. Protein product: CASRTESSYEQYF.

The chain employs TRBV7-9 and TRBJ2-1, with D perhaps being TRBD1 or TRBD2 (6 bases each). The CDR3 extends over 16 amino acids. Trimming stripped 5 bases from V and 6 bases from J, with 20 bases between. Germline V gene data show CDR1 as SEHNR and CDR2 as FQNEAQ (reference sequence). As DNA, the CDR3 is TGTGCCAGCAGCCCGACAGGAGGGTCCCAAGCCAATGAGCAGTTCTTC. Its translation is CASSPTGGSQANEQFF.

The V gene is TRBV27, the J gene TRBJ2-3, with a weak D call TRBD2 (5 bases). CDR3 size: 17 residues. From germline, CDR1 is MNHEY and CDR2 SMNVEV (reference sequence). The V end was cut by 3 bases, the J end by 6 bases, with 22 bases between. The CDR3 coding sequence is TGTGCCAGCAGTTTTAAAAGCGGACGGGCTCCGACGGATACGCAGTATTTT. Translating gives CASSFKSGRAPTDTQYF.

This clone was detected a few times. CDR3 amino acids: CASSSGQLYEQYF. CDR3 DNA sequence: TGTGCCAGCAGTTCAGGTCAACTATACGAGCAGTACTTC. The chain joins TRBV28 to TRBJ2-7; no clear D. The CDR3 length is 13 residues. V was cut by 4 bases and J by 4 bases, with 11 bases left in between. Germline V lookup: CDR1 MDHEN, CDR2 SYDVKM.

The chain has TRBV27 and TRBJ2-1, with TRBD1 matching 7 bases. With 2 bases clipped from V and 7 bases from J, the junction kept 8 bases outside the gene matches. CDR1 is MNHEY, CDR2 SMNVEV, per germline (reference sequence). The CDR3 has 15 amino acids. In nucleotides, the CDR3 is TGTGCCAGCAGTTTAGTACGGGCAGGGGGAAATGAGCAGTTCTTC. This codes for CASSLVRAGGNEQFF.

This chain links TRBV30 with TRBJ2-5, with D possibly being TRBD1 (6 bases). The CDR3 is 13 amino acids. In germline, CDR1 is GTSNPN, CDR2 SVGIG (reference sequence). Trimming removed 5 bases from V and 0 bases from J, with 10 bases in between. The CDR3 region is CAWWRTDQETQYF. The CDR3 DNA reads TGTGCCTGGTGGAGGACAGACCAAGAGACCCAGTACTTC.

The CDR3 is CASSQKIGSTSYEQYF. CDR3 in DNA: TGCGCCAGCAGCCAAAAGATTGGCAGCACATCCTACGAGCAGTACTTC. The chain employs TRBV4-1 and TRBJ2-7; D is ambiguous. The V gene's germline CDR1 is MGHRA and CDR2 YSYEKL. Trimming removed 2 bases from V and 1 base from J, with 15 bases in between. This CDR3 comprises 16 residues.

V gene TRBV11-2 combines with J gene TRBJ2-1; unclear D gene. Trimming cost V 5 bases and J 4 bases, with 9 bases left between them. This CDR3 region has 13 residues. Germline V CDR1 and CDR2: SGHAT, FQNNGV. The CDR3 here is CASSQSAYNEQFF. CDR3 coding DNA: TGTGCCAGCAGCCAGAGCGCTTACAATGAGCAGTTCTTC.

The V call is TRBV6-4, the J call TRBJ2-3, with D unclear. Germline-derived CDR1 and CDR2 are MRHNA and SNTAGT. The CDR3 totals 14 residues. V gave up 2 bases and J gave up 0 bases, with 6 bases separating them. The CDR3 loop is CASSDGYSTDTQYF. The CDR3, as DNA: TGTGCCAGCAGTGACGGCTATAGCACAGATACGCAGTATTTT.

The chain joins TRBV7-9 to TRBJ2-1, with 10 positions matching TRBD2. Germline V gene sequence: CDR1 SEHNR, CDR2 FQNEAQ (reference sequence). CDR3 length equals 15 residues. Trimming at V came to 5 bases and at J to 7 bases, leaving 8 bases not matched to a gene. The CDR3 bases are TGTGCCAGCAGCCTAAGCGGGAGGGCCCGGAATGAGCAGTTCTTC. Translated, it gives CASSLSGRARNEQFF.

The V and J genes are TRBV5-1 and TRBJ1-4; D is possibly TRBD1 (6 bases). CDR1 SGHRS and CDR2 YFSETQ come from the germline V gene. V gave up 4 bases and J gave up 2 bases, with 18 bases separating them. CDR3 size: 17 residues. The CDR3 loop reads CASSPRGQLGTNEKLFF. DNA of the CDR3: TGCGCCAGCAGCCCTCGGGGGCAACTCGGGACTAATGAAAAACTGTTTTTT.

This chain uses TRBV9 with TRBJ1-1; maybe TRBD1 (5 bases). Germline CDR1 is SGDLS and CDR2 is YYNGEE. The CDR3 extends over 12 amino acids. Trimming removed 7 bases from V and 4 bases from J, with 11 bases in between. The CDR3 region is CASGGVGTEAFF. CDR3 DNA sequence: TGTGCCAGCGGAGGGGTAGGCACTGAAGCTTTCTTT.

The V gene is TRBV27, the J gene TRBJ1-5; 8 bases line up with TRBD1. V was clipped by 5 bases and J by 3 bases; unmatched bases: 3. The CDR3 sequence is 14 residues long. From germline, CDR1 is MNHEY and CDR2 SMNVEV (reference sequence). CDR3 region: CASSRTGYNQPQHF. The CDR3 nucleotides are TGTGCCAGCAGTCGGACAGGGTACAATCAGCCCCAGCATTTT.